This T cell receptor (beta chain) was documented in a study of blood T cell repertoires in COVID-19. As originally analysed: From reference gene primer amplification, estimates of nucleated cell counts were derived. This table comes from immunoSEQ multiplex PCR, and its TCRdb copy is limited to in-frame clones, with some not included. The DNA gave D and trimming, while V, J and clone size come from that table. The table has about 210,000 clones, under 90% seen once. Cohorts were determined from participant-reported clinical history. The CDR3 sequence is 15 residues long. Trimming cost V 0 bases and J 4 bases, with 16 bases left between them. The V gene's germline CDR1 is SQVTM and CDR2 ANQGSEA.

This chain connects TRBV29-1 to TRBJ2-7; TRBD2 is a possible D gene (6 bases). Material for sequencing was PBMCs or T cells enriched from blood (not recorded which). The clonotype originates from a woman aged 45-60 years with acute COVID-19. The CDR3 sequence is CSVEETGGIRYEQYF. CDR3 coding DNA: TGCAGCGTTGAAGAAACCGGGGGAATTAGGTACGAGCAGTACTTC.